The clone carrying this T cell receptor (beta chain) was detected a few times. Antigen: not known. These data come from a study of tissue T cells after allogeneic stem cell transplantation. Study-wide results and caveats: Shared clones across patients were few; motif clustering revealed tissue-specific shared signatures.

The repertoire was sequenced with immunoSEQ multiplex PCR; TCRdb's copy has only in-frame clones and lacks some. The sample holds roughly 9,000 clones, about 69% seen once. Trimming shortened V by 2 bases and J by 11 bases, and 21 bases separated the two germline ends. The CDR3 spans 16 residues. The germline CDR1 and CDR2 sequences are KGHDR and SFDVKD. V usage is TRBV24-1 and J usage is TRBJ2-1; D possibly corresponds to TRBD2 (6 bases). The sequencing here drew on tissue from the stomach, taken at autopsy. This TCR came from a male donor at least 60 years old with lung cancer. This CDR3 is CATSDSGTESTKQQFF. The DNA of the CDR3 is TGTGCCACCAGTGATTCCGGGACTGAATCTACAAAGCAGCAGTTCTTC.